One and the same sample provided the 10 T cell receptor beta chains below, sequenced in a study of blood T cell repertoires in COVID-19. TCRdb's copy holds only in-frame clones and misses some; the assay was immunoSEQ multiplex PCR. The table lists tens of thousands of clones, about nine tenths of them singletons. Specimen: peripheral blood. These receptors all come from a human donor in a cohort sampled during active COVID-19.

The rearrangement joins TRBV19 to TRBJ1-5, with D unclear. The CDR3 totals 14 residues. Trimming cost V 5 bases and J 3 bases, with 11 bases left between them. Germline CDR1 and CDR2: LNHDA and SQIVND (reference sequence). CDR3 sequence: CASSPELLNQPQHF. CDR3 nucleotides: TGTGCCAGTAGTCCGGAGTTACTCAATCAGCCCCAGCATTTT.

V usage is TRBV7-9 and J usage is TRBJ1-3; the D is unclear. V was trimmed by 1 base and J by 1 base, leaving 14 bases between them. Germline CDR1 SEHNR, CDR2 FQNEAQ (reference sequence). The CDR3 has 17 amino acids. CDR3 DNA: TGTGCCAGCAGCTTAGGTCGGGAATTGATATCTGGAAACACCATATATTTT. As protein: CASSLGRELISGNTIYF.

The V call is TRBV5-5, the J call TRBJ2-7; a possible D gene is TRBD1 (5 bases). Germline CDR1 SGHKS, CDR2 YYEKEE (reference sequence). This CDR3 comprises 12 residues. V was shortened by 2 bases and J by 5 bases, with 8 bases between the two germline ends. CDR3 residues: CASSLQDHEQYF. CDR3 sequence (DNA): TGTGCCAGCAGCTTACAGGACCACGAGCAGTACTTC. Based on the CDR3 plus reference TRBV5-5 and TRBJ2-7, the full variable domain is DAGVTQSPTHLIKTRGQQVTLRCSPISGHKSVSWYQQVLGQGPQFIFQYYEKEERGRGNFPDRFSARQFPNYSSELNVNALLLGDSALYLCASSLQDHEQYFGPGTRLTVT.

The J gene is TRBJ2-7, the V gene TRBV30; no clear D. The V and J ends lost 3 bases and 0 bases respectively, with 6 bases between them. The CDR3 covers 12 residues. Germline V gene data show CDR1 as GTSNPN and CDR2 as SVGIG (reference sequence). CDR3 region: CAWRLASYEQYF. Written as DNA, the CDR3 is TGTGCCTGGAGGCTGGCCTCCTACGAGCAGTACTTC.

The chain employs TRBV7-6 and TRBJ2-1, with unresolved D. Between the trimmed V and J ends, which lost 4 bases and 3 bases, there was a span of 4 bases. The germline CDR1 and CDR2 sequences are SGHVS and FNYEAQ. The CDR3 is 12 residues long. In nucleotides, the CDR3 is TGTGCCAGCAGCTCAAACTACAATGAGCAGTTCTTC. It encodes CASSSNYNEQFF.

The chain uses TRBV6-5 and TRBJ1-5; 8 bases are a match to TRBD1. V shed 10 bases, J shed 0 bases, and the junction held 5 bases outside the gene matches. The CDR3 spans 14 residues. In germline, CDR1 is MNHEY, CDR2 SVGAGI. Here the CDR3 reads CATEQGDSNQPQHF. The CDR3 DNA reads TGTGCCACTGAACAGGGGGATAGCAATCAGCCCCAGCATTTT.

V is TRBV4-1 and J is TRBJ2-1; TRBD2 aligns across 13 bases. The CDR3 covers 18 residues. CDR1 is MGHRA and CDR2 is YSYEKL in the germline V gene. V was pared by 4 bases and J by 2 bases, with 8 bases of the junction left unmatched. The CDR3 is CASSRTSGGGSTYNEQFF. The CDR3 DNA sequence: TGCGCCAGCAGCCGAACTAGCGGGGGGGGCTCGACCTACAATGAGCAGTTCTTC.

This sequence joins TRBV30 and TRBJ1-1; D is perhaps TRBD1 (5 bases). The CDR3 spans 13 residues. V lost 3 bases, J lost 0 bases, and 8 bases lay in between. The germline V gene encodes CDR1 GTSNPN and CDR2 SVGIG (reference sequence). CDR3 in amino acids: CAWRTELNTEAFF. The CDR3 DNA reads TGTGCCTGGAGGACAGAGCTGAACACTGAAGCTTTCTTT.

This clone was seen just once. This rearrangement joins TRBV18 to TRBJ1-2, with TRBD1 as a possible D gene (5 bases). Germline V gives CDR1 KGHSH, CDR2 LQKENI. Trimming removed 0 bases at V and 5 bases at J, with 10 bases between. This CDR3 has 14 amino acids. The CDR3 DNA reads as TGTGCCAGCTCACCACCGCTCAGGGAATATGGCTACACCTTC. This gives the protein CASSPPLREYGYTF.

The chain combines TRBV2 with TRBJ2-5; 10 nucleotides align to TRBD2. The trim removed 3 bases at V and 0 bases at J, leaving 1 base unmatched. Germline V gene sequence: CDR1 SNHLY, CDR2 FYNNEI. This CDR3 region has 15 residues. Here the CDR3 DNA reads TGTGCCAGCAGTGATCTAGCGGGGGACCAAGAGACCCAGTACTTC. It is translated as CASSDLAGDQETQYF.